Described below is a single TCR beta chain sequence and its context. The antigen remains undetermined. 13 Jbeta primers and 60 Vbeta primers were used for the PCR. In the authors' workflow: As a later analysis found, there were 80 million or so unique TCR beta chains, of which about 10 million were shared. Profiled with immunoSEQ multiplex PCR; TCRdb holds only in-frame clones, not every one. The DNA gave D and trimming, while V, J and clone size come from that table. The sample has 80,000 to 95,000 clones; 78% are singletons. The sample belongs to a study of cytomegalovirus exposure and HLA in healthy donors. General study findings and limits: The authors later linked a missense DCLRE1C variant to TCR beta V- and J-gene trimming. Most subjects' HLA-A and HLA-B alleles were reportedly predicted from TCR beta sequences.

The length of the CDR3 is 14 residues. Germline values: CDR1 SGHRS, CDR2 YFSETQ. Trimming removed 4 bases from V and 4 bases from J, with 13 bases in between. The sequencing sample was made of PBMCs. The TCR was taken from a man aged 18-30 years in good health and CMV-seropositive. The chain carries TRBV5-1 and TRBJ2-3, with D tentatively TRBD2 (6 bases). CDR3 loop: CASSAGRQADTQYF. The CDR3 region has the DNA TGCGCCAGCAGCGCTGGGAGGCAGGCAGATACGCAGTATTTT.